This TCR beta chain was observed in a study of CD8 T cells in ankylosing spondylitis. Whole-study findings and limits: A motif of eight or nine highly homologous TCR beta variants was seen as apparently characteristic of ankylosing spondylitis blood. In ankylosing spondylitis patients, matched synovial fluid reportedly showed significant enrichment of disease-linked clones. A number of the motif variants had already been described in reactive arthritis synovial fluid and blood.

Preparation of TCR beta libraries was done by quantitative 5'-RACE with molecular barcodes. TCRdb passed the 5' RACE reads through MiXCR, listing each CDR3 protein once. The sample lists approximately 25,000 distinct CDR3 sequences; around 16% were seen once. The CDR3 has 15 residues. Per germline, CDR1 SGHRS and CDR2 YFSETQ. The V end was cut by 4 bases, the J end by 2 bases, with 15 bases between. This clonotype qualifies as medium-sized. What it binds is not known. The rearrangement links TRBV5-1 to TRBJ2-5; D gene unclear. Sample: blood. This TCR was recovered from a male donor with ankylosing spondylitis or in good health (not recorded which). Here the CDR3 reads CASSPLDLRQETQYF. The DNA of the CDR3 is TGCGCCAGCAGCCCCCTCGACCTGCGACAAGAGACCCAGTACTTC. The full variable domain, in which reference TRBV5-1 and TRBJ2-5 provide the parts outside the CDR3, is KAGVTQTPRYLIKTRGQQVTLSCSPISGHRSVSWYQQTPGQGLQFLFEYFSETQRNKGNFPGRFSGRQFSNSRSEMNVSTLELGDSALYLCASSPLDLRQETQYFGPGTRLLVL.